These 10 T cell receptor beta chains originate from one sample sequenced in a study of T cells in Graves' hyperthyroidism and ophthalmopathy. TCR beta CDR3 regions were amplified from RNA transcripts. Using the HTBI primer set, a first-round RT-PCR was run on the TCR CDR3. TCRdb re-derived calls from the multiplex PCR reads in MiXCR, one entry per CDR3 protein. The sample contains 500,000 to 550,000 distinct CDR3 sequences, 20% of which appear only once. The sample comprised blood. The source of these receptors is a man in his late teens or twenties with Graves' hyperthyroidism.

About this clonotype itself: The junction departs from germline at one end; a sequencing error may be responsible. The CDR3 spells CASSDSEANTEAFF. CDR3 bases: TGTGCCAGCAGTGACTCAGAAGCGAACACTGAAGCTTTCTTT. The gene calls are TRBV6-5 and TRBJ1-1; no reliable D call. CDR1 is MNHEY and CDR2 is SVGAGI in the germline V gene. The CDR3 sequence is 14 residues long.

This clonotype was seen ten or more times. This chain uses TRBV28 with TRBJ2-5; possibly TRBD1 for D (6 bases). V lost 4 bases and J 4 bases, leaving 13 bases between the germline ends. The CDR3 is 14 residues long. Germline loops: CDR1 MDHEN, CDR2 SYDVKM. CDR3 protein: CASSYYRDRETQYF. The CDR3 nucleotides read TGTGCCAGCAGTTACTACAGGGATCGAGAGACCCAGTACTTC.

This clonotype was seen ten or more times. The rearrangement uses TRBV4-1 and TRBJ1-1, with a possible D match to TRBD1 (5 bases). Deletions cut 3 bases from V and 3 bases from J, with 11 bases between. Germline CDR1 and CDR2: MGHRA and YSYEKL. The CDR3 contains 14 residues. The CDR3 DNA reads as TGCGCCAGCAGCCATTCCGGGACTCACACTGAAGCTTTCTTT. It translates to CASSHSGTHTEAFF.

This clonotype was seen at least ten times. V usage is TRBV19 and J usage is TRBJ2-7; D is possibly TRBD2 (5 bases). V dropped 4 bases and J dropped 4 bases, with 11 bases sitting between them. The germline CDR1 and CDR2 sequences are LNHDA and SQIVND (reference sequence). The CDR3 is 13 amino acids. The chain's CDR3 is CASSTGRTYEQYF. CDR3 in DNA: TGTGCCAGTAGTACCGGACGGACTTACGAGCAGTACTTC.

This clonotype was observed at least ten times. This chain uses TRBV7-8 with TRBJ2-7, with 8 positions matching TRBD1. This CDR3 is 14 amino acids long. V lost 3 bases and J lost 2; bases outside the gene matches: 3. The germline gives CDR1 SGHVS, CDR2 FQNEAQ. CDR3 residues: CASSLTGATYEQYF. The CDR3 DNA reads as TGTGCCAGCAGCTTGACAGGGGCAACCTACGAGCAGTACTTC.

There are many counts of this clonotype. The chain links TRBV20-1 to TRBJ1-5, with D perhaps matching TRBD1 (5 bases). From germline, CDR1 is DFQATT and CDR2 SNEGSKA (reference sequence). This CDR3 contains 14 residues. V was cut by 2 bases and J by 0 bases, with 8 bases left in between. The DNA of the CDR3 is TGCAGTGCTAGACCCAGGGTTAGCAATCAGCCCCAGCATTTT. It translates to CSARPRVSNQPQHF.

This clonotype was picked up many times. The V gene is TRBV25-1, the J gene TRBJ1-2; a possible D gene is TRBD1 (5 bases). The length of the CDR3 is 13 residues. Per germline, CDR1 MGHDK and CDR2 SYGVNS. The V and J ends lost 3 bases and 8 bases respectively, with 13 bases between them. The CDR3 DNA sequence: TGTGCCAGCAGTGACCCGGGGGGTTTGGGCTACACCTTC. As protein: CASSDPGGLGYTF.

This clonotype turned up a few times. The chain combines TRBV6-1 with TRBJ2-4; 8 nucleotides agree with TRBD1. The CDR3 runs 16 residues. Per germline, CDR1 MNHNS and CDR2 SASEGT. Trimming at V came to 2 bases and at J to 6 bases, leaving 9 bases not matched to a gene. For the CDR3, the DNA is TGTGCCAGCAGTGAACAGGGGGCCGCGGCTTTAAACATTCAGTACTTC. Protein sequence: CASSEQGAAALNIQYF.

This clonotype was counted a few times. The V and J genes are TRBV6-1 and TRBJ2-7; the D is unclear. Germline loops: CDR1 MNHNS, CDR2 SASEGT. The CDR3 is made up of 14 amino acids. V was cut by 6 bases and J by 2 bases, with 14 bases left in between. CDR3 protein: CASRATRTAYEQYF. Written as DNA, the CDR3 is TGTGCCAGCAGAGCCACCCGGACGGCCTACGAGCAGTACTTC.

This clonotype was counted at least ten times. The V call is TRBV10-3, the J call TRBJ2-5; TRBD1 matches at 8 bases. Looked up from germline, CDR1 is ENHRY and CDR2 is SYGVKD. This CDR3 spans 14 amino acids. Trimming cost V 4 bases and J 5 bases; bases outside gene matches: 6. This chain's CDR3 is CAISGHRGTETQYF. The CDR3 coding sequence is TGTGCCATCAGTGGTCACAGGGGGACGGAGACCCAGTACTTC.